The 7 T cell receptor beta chains listed next were all sequenced from one sample in a study of blood T cells in healthy people across ages. A sample-barcoded 5' primer and a J-beta primer mix were used in a second PCR of about 7 to 12 cycles. TCRdb reanalysed the 5' RACE reads using MiXCR and keeps one entry per CDR3 protein. The sample lists about 1.4 million distinct CDR3 sequences, roughly 60% occurring once. Sequencing used blood. The receptors come from a man aged 18 to 30 in good health.

This clonotype was observed a few times. The chain links TRBV2 to TRBJ1-4; 7 bases are a match to TRBD1. Germline-derived CDR1 and CDR2 are SNHLY and FYNNEI. Germline trimming cut 8 bases from V and 6 bases from J; bases unmatched to any gene: 6. CDR3 length equals 13 residues. The CDR3 loop reads CASLGTAYEKLFF. The CDR3 nucleotides are TGTGCCAGCCTGGGGACAGCGTATGAAAAACTGTTTTTT.

In regard to this clonotype: Relative to the germline gene, one junction end is altered; a read error may explain this. The chain joins TRBV10-3 to TRBJ1-2; D may be TRBD1 (5 bases). This CDR3 is 14 amino acids long. Germline CDR1 reads ENHRY; CDR2 reads SYGVKD. CDR3 in amino acids: CAISGAGGDYGHTF. As DNA, the CDR3 is TGTGCCATCAGTGGCGCGGGGGGGGACTATGGCCACACCTTC.

This clonotype came up a few times. The chain carries TRBV28 and TRBJ1-2, with D possibly matching TRBD1 (5 bases). The CDR3 loop spans 13 amino acids. CDR1 and CDR2 (germline): MDHEN, SYDVKM. The germline V and J ends were trimmed by 8 bases and 3 bases, with 13 bases remaining between them. The CDR3 coding sequence is TGTGCCAGCGGGACCTCTAGTTACTATGGCTACACCTTC. It yields the protein CASGTSSYYGYTF.

This clonotype occurred once. The J gene is TRBJ2-5, the V gene TRBV3-1; TRBD2 matches 9 bases. The length of the CDR3 is 18 residues. Germline lookup yields CDR1 LGHDT and CDR2 YNNKEL (reference sequence). Trimming at V came to 0 bases and at J to 1 base, leaving 9 bases not matched to a gene. CDR3 in DNA: TGTGCCAGCAGCCAAGATTTAGCGGGGGCCTTTTTCCAAGAGACCCAGTACTTC. This codes for CASSQDLAGAFFQETQYF.

The chain is built from TRBV5-6 and TRBJ2-7; D ambiguous. V was shortened by 0 bases and J by 0 bases, with 7 bases between the two germline ends. The CDR3 consists of 14 residues. Per germline, CDR1 SGHDT and CDR2 YYEEEE. CDR3 sequence: CASSLGPLSYEQYF. Here the CDR3 DNA reads TGTGCCAGCAGCTTGGGTCCTCTCTCCTACGAGCAGTACTTC. The whole variable domain, remainder taken from reference TRBV5-6 and TRBJ2-7, is DAGVTQSPTHLIKTRGQQVTLRCSPKSGHDTVSWYQQALGQGPQFIFQYYEEEERQRGNFPDRFSGHQFPNYSSELNVNALLLGDSALYLCASSLGPLSYEQYFGPGTRLTVT.

This clonotype was seen more than once but under ten times. The chain couples TRBV20-1 to TRBJ2-7; no firm D call. Trimming shortened V by 3 bases and J by 2 bases, and 11 bases separated the two germline ends. This CDR3 is 13 amino acids long. Germline V CDR1 and CDR2: DFQATT, SNEGSKA (reference sequence). This chain's CDR3 is CSASGVQAYEQYF. DNA for the CDR3: TGCAGTGCTAGTGGGGTGCAAGCCTACGAGCAGTACTTC.

The CDR3 is CASSQDSVYNEQFF. The CDR3 region has the DNA TGTGCCAGCAGCCAAGACAGCGTGTACAATGAGCAGTTCTTC. The chain is built from TRBV7-9 and TRBJ2-1; a weak D match, TRBD1 (5 bases). V lost 5 bases, J lost 4 bases, and 12 bases lay in between. In germline, CDR1 is SEHNR, CDR2 FQNEAQ (reference sequence). The CDR3 has 14 amino acids. The variable domain in full, completed from reference TRBV7-9 and TRBJ2-1, reads DTGVSQNPRHKITKRGQNVTFRCDPISEHNRLYWYRQTLGQGPEFLTYFQNEAQLEKSRLLSDRFSAERPKGSFSTLEIQRTEQGDSAMYLCASSQDSVYNEQFFGPGTRLTVL.